Listed below are T cell receptor beta chains from one sample, sequenced in a study of beta chain features in type 1 diabetes. The assay was immunoSEQ multiplex PCR, and TCRdb's table has in-frame clones only and misses some. The sample contains under 150,000 clones, around 9% of which appear only once. The sample was central memory CD4+ T cells from blood. The source of these receptors is a young man with type 1 diabetes. Each CDR3 is given with its conserved first and last residue. Fields, in order: CDR3 length, J gene, clone size, V gene, D gene, CDR3 protein, CDR3 DNA. The D gene is left open where the match is weak. Not all rows give a size; the values are once, few, many and, for expanded clones, a class.

CDR3 length: 14
J gene: TRBJ1-5
clone size: once
V gene: TRBV28
D gene: -
CDR3 protein: CASSSWGDNQPQHF
CDR3 DNA: TGTGCCAGTTCCAGTTGGGGGGACAATCAGCCCCAGCATTTT

CDR3 length: 15
J gene: TRBJ2-1
clone size: -
V gene: TRBV5-6
D gene: -
CDR3 protein: CASSPRATGSDEQFF
CDR3 DNA: TGTGCCAGCAGCCCAAGAGCCACAGGCTCTGATGAGCAGTTCTTC

CDR3 length: 16
J gene: TRBJ2-1
clone size: few
V gene: TRBV27
D gene: -
CDR3 protein: CASSLNYGRVLNEQFF
CDR3 DNA: TGTGCCAGCAGTTTAAATTACGGCAGGGTACTCAATGAGCAGTTCTTC

CDR3 length: 14
J gene: TRBJ1-1
clone size: few
V gene: TRBV5-1
D gene: TRBD1
CDR3 protein: CASRTGVENTEAFF
CDR3 DNA: TGCGCCAGCAGGACAGGGGTGGAGAACACTGAAGCTTTCTTT

CDR3 length: 15
J gene: TRBJ2-1
clone size: few
V gene: TRBV5-1
D gene: TRBD2
CDR3 protein: CASSDTSGSYNEQFF
CDR3 DNA: TGCGCCAGCAGCGACACTAGCGGGAGCTACAATGAGCAGTTCTTC

CDR3 length: 13
J gene: TRBJ1-4
clone size: few
V gene: TRBV29-1
D gene: -
CDR3 protein: CSAVPGADEKLFF
CDR3 DNA: TGCAGCGCGGTCCCGGGAGCGGACGAAAAACTGTTTTTT

CDR3 length: 14
J gene: TRBJ2-7
clone size: few
V gene: TRBV5-1
D gene: TRBD2
CDR3 protein: CASSLDSGLYEQYF
CDR3 DNA: TGCGCCAGCAGCTTGGATAGCGGGTTATACGAGCAGTACTTC

CDR3 length: 14
J gene: TRBJ2-5
clone size: -
V gene: TRBV7-2
D gene: -
CDR3 protein: CASSPPGGRETQYF
CDR3 DNA: TGTGCCAGCAGCCCGCCGGGTGGGAGGGAGACCCAGTACTTC

CDR3 length: 14
J gene: TRBJ2-6
clone size: few
V gene: TRBV19
D gene: -
CDR3 protein: CASSDSAGANVLTF
CDR3 DNA: TGTGCCAGTAGCGACAGTGCTGGGGCCAACGTCCTGACTTTC

CDR3 length: 13
J gene: TRBJ1-2
clone size: -
V gene: TRBV7-2
D gene: TRBD1
CDR3 protein: CASSKGQDYGYTF
CDR3 DNA: TGTGCCAGCAGCAAGGGACAGGACTATGGCTACACCTTC

CDR3 length: 14
J gene: TRBJ2-5
clone size: -
V gene: TRBV14
D gene: TRBD2
CDR3 protein: CASSFGGGQETQYF
CDR3 DNA: TGTGCCAGCAGCTTCGGCGGGGGACAAGAGACCCAGTACTTC

CDR3 length: 12
J gene: TRBJ2-7
clone size: few
V gene: TRBV18
D gene: -
CDR3 protein: CASSPEMSEQYF
CDR3 DNA: TGTGCCAGCTCACCAGAGATGAGCGAGCAGTACTTC

CDR3 length: 14
J gene: TRBJ1-5
clone size: few
V gene: TRBV11-2
D gene: -
CDR3 protein: CASSRGTGNQPQHF
CDR3 DNA: TGTGCCAGCAGCCGGGGGACGGGCAATCAGCCCCAGCATTTT

CDR3 length: 15
J gene: TRBJ2-1
clone size: many
V gene: TRBV2
D gene: TRBD1
CDR3 protein: CASSAFQGAYNEQFF
CDR3 DNA: TGTGCCAGCAGTGCATTTCAGGGGGCCTACAATGAGCAGTTCTTC

CDR3 length: 16
J gene: TRBJ2-2
clone size: -
V gene: TRBV11-3
D gene: -
CDR3 protein: CASSLKGWLSTGELFF
CDR3 DNA: TGTGCCAGCAGCTTAAAGGGGTGGCTGAGCACCGGGGAGCTGTTTTTT